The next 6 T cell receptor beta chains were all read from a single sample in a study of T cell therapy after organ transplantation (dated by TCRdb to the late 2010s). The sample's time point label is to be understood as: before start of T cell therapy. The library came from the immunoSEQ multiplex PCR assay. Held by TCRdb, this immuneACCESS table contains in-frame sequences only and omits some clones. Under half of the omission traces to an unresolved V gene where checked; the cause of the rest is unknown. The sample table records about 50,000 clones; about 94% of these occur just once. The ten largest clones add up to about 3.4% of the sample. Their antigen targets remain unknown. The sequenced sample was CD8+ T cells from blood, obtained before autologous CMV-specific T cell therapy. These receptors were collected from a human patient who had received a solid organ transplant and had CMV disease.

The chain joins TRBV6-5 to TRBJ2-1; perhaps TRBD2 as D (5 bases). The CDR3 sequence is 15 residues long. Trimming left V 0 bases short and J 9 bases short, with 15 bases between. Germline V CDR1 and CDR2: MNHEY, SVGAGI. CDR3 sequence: CASSYSANGGGEQFF. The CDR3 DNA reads TGTGCCAGCAGTTACTCGGCGAACGGAGGTGGTGAGCAGTTCTTC.

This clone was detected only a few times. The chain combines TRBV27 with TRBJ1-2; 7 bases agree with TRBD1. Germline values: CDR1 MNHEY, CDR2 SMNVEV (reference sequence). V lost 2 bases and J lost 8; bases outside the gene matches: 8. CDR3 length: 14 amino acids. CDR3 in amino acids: CASSLAPGGLGYTF. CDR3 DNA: TGTGCCAGCAGTTTAGCACCAGGGGGATTAGGCTACACCTTC.

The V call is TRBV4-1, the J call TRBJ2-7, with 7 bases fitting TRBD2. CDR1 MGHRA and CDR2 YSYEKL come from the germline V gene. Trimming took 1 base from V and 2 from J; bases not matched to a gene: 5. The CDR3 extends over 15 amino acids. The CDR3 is CASSQGGGLAYEQYF. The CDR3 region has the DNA TGCGCCAGCAGCCAAGGGGGAGGGTTAGCCTACGAGCAGTACTTC.

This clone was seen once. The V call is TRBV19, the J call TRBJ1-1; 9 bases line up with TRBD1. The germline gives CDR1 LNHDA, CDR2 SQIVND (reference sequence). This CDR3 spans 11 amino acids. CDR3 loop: CATNRGPEAFF. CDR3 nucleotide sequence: TGTGCTACCAACAGGGGGCCTGAAGCTTTCTTT.

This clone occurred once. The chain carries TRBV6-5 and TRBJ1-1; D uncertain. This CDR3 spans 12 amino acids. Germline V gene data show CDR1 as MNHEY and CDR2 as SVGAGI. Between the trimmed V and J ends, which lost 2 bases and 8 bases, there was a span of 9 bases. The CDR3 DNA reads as TGTGCCAGCAGTTACGGTCAGAAAGAAGCTTTCTTT. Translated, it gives CASSYGQKEAFF.

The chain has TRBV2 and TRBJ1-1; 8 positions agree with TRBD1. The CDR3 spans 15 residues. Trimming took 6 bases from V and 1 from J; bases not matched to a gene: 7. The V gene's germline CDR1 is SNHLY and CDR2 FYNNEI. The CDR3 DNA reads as TGTGCCAGCAGCCAGGGACAGGCGACGAACACTGAAGCTTTCTTT. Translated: CASSQGQATNTEAFF.